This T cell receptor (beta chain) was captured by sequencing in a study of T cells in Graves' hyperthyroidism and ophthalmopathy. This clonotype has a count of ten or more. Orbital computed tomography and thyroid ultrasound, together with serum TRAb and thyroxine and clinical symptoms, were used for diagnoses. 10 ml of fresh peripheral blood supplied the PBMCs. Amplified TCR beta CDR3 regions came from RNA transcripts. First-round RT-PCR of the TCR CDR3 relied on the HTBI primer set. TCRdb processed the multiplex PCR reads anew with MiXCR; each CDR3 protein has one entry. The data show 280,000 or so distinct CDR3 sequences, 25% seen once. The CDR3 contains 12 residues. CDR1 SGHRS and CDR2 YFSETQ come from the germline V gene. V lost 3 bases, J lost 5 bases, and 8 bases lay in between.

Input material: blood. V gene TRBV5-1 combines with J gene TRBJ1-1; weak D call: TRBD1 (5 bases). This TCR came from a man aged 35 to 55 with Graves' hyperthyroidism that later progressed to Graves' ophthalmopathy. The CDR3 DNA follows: TGCGCCAGCAGCTGGGAGGGGACTGAAGCTTTCTTT. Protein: CASSWEGTEAFF.